These 7 T cell receptor beta chains originate from one sample sequenced in a study of cytomegalovirus exposure and HLA in healthy donors. Use of 60 Vbeta and 13 Jbeta primers characterized the PCR. This table comes from immunoSEQ multiplex PCR, and its TCRdb copy is limited to in-frame clones, with some not included. The table includes about 120,000 clones, approximately 84% detected once. The source material was PBMCs. These receptors were taken from a man between 18 and 35 years old in good health and CMV-seropositive.

The chain couples TRBV6-1 to TRBJ2-7; D is unclear. CDR1 and CDR2 (germline): MNHNS, SASEGT. This CDR3 has 14 amino acids. V was trimmed by 0 bases and J by 3 bases, leaving 9 bases between them. CDR3 amino acids: CASSEAGPYYEQYF. The CDR3, as DNA: TGTGCCAGCAGTGAAGCGGGCCCCTACTACGAGCAGTACTTC.

The chain couples TRBV7-8 to TRBJ2-6, with unresolved D. Per the germline V gene, CDR1 is SGHVS and CDR2 is FQNEAQ. CDR3 length: 15 residues. V lost 7 bases to trimming and J lost 0 bases, with 10 bases between them. CDR3 loop: CASTPSVSGANVLTF. CDR3 nucleotide sequence: TGTGCCAGCACCCCTTCCGTCTCTGGGGCCAACGTCCTGACTTTC. Variable domain in full (rest from reference TRBV7-8 and TRBJ2-6): GAGVSQSPRYKVAKRGQDVALRCDPISGHVSLFWYQQALGQGPEFLTYFQNEAQLDKSGLPSDRFFAERPEGSVSTLKIQRTQQEDSAVYLCASTPSVSGANVLTFGAGSRLTVL.

The genes are TRBV11-2 and TRBJ2-5; 10 bases map to TRBD2. Trimming removed 4 bases from V and 5 bases from J; junction bases left unmatched: 4. Germline CDR1 is SGHAT and CDR2 is FQNNGV. The CDR3 is 14 residues long. CDR3 loop: CASSSSGGIETQYF. The CDR3 DNA is TGTGCCAGCAGCTCTAGCGGGGGTATCGAGACCCAGTACTTC.

The V call is TRBV11-2, the J call TRBJ1-2, with TRBD1 matching over 7 bases. The germline V gene encodes CDR1 SGHAT and CDR2 FQNNGV. The CDR3 contains 14 residues. Trimming cost V 2 bases and J 4 bases; bases outside gene matches: 4. The CDR3 DNA reads as TGTGCCAGCAGCTTACCGGGACAGACCTATGGCTACACCTTC. Protein sequence: CASSLPGQTYGYTF.

This chain links TRBV7-2 with TRBJ1-5; TRBD1 aligns across 8 bases. CDR3 size: 14 residues. Germline-derived CDR1 and CDR2 are SGHTA and FQGNSA. The trim removed 4 bases at V and 5 bases at J, leaving 4 bases unmatched. CDR3 region: CASSSRGPDQPQHF. In DNA form, the CDR3 reads TGTGCCAGCAGCTCCAGGGGGCCGGATCAGCCCCAGCATTTT.

This clone was detected a few times. This rearrangement joins TRBV27 to TRBJ2-2; 7 nucleotides agree with TRBD1. V was clipped by 6 bases and J by 1 base; unmatched bases: 2. Germline V gene data show CDR1 as MNHEY and CDR2 as SMNVEV (reference sequence). The CDR3 extends over 14 amino acids. This CDR3 is CASSRDRNTGELFF. DNA for the CDR3: TGTGCCAGCAGCCGGGACAGGAACACCGGGGAGCTGTTTTTT.

This clone was seen just once. V gene TRBV30 combines with J gene TRBJ1-2; 11 positions match TRBD1. The V gene end was trimmed by 5 bases and the J gene end by 2 bases; junction bases not matched to a gene: 1. The CDR3 has 13 amino acids. In germline, CDR1 is GTSNPN, CDR2 SVGIG (reference sequence). Here the CDR3 reads CAWGQGANYGYTF. CDR3 nucleotide sequence: TGTGCCTGGGGACAGGGGGCGAACTATGGCTACACCTTC.